What follows are 9 T cell receptor beta chains derived from one specimen sequenced in a study of PD-1 blockade in classical Hodgkin lymphoma. This sample's time point: newly diagnosed, previously untreated cHL patient sample. Libraries were prepared by immunoSEQ multiplex PCR; TCRdb keeps only in-frame clonotypes and omits some of them. The sample contains roughly 29,000 clones, about 89% of which appear only once. The sample comprised peripheral blood mononuclear cells (PBMCs). These receptors were obtained from a human donor with classical Hodgkin lymphoma.

The chain links TRBV9 to TRBJ2-4, with 7 bases that match TRBD1. Losses at the gene ends were 4 bases for V and 8 bases for J; bases not matched to a gene: 12. This CDR3 has 15 amino acids. Per germline, CDR1 SGDLS and CDR2 YYNGEE. DNA of the CDR3: TGTGCCAGCAGCACACCGAAGACAGGGTACGACATTCAGTACTTC. Protein sequence: CASSTPKTGYDIQYF.

The rearrangement uses TRBV5-1 and TRBJ2-3; 9 bases align to TRBD2. V shed 2 bases, J shed 0 bases, and the junction held 1 base outside the gene matches. The CDR3 covers 15 residues. Germline CDR1 SGHRS, CDR2 YFSETQ. The CDR3 coding sequence is TGCGCCAGCAGCTTCACTAGCGGGAGCACAGATACGCAGTATTTT. This translates into CASSFTSGSTDTQYF.

This clone was detected a few times. J is TRBJ2-5 and V is TRBV7-2, with D possibly being TRBD1 (5 bases). The V gene lost 4 bases and the J gene lost 2 bases, with 17 bases spanning the gap. This CDR3 comprises 16 residues. Germline assignment: CDR1 SGHTA and CDR2 FQGNSA. Here the CDR3 reads CASSSTLKGQQETQYF. The CDR3 DNA follows: TGTGCCAGCAGCTCTACCCTAAAGGGGCAGCAAGAGACCCAGTACTTC.

Turning to this clone: Relative to the germline gene, one junction end is altered; a read error may explain this. The genes are TRBV11-3 and TRBJ2-3; 11 bases are shared with TRBD2. CDR3 length: 14 residues. The germline gives CDR1 SGHNT, CDR2 YENEEA. The CDR3 DNA follows: TGTGCCAGCAGTTTAGGACTAGCGGGAGATACGCAGTATTTT. Its translation is CASSLGLAGDTQYF.

The chain employs TRBV5-1 and TRBJ2-5, with 13 nucleotides matching TRBD2. V was pared by 5 bases and J by 0 bases, with 4 bases of the junction left unmatched. In germline, CDR1 is SGHRS, CDR2 YFSETQ. The CDR3 length is 16 residues. The DNA of the CDR3 is TGCGCCAGCAGGTCCGGACTAGCGGGGGACCAAGAGACCCAGTACTTC. It encodes CASRSGLAGDQETQYF.

This clone was seen just once. The gene calls are TRBV18 and TRBJ2-1; D is tentatively TRBD1 or TRBD2 (5 bases each). The germline V and J ends were trimmed by 0 bases and 7 bases, with 10 bases remaining between them. Germline CDR1 and CDR2: KGHSH and LQKENI. CDR3 length equals 14 residues. The CDR3 DNA sequence: TGTGCCAGCTCACCACCGGGGGACCTTAATGAGCAGTTCTTC. It yields the protein CASSPPGDLNEQFF.

The chain has TRBV19 and TRBJ2-3; maybe TRBD2 (5 bases). The CDR3 sequence is 16 residues long. The V and J ends lost 8 bases and 0 bases respectively, with 18 bases between them. CDR1 and CDR2 (germline): LNHDA, SQIVND (reference sequence). CDR3 amino acids: CASAQPGRTSTDTQYF. Written as DNA, the CDR3 is TGTGCCAGTGCACAGCCCGGACGGACTAGCACAGATACGCAGTATTTT. Based on the CDR3 plus reference TRBV19 and TRBJ2-3, the full variable domain is DGGITQSPKYLFRKEGQNVTLSCEQNLNHDAMYWYRQDPGQGLRLIYYSQIVNDFQKGDIAEGYSVSREKKESFPLTVTSAQKNPTAFYLCASAQPGRTSTDTQYFGPGTRLTVL.

This chain joins TRBV28 and TRBJ2-3; 10 bases line up with TRBD2. Per the germline V gene, CDR1 is MDHEN and CDR2 is SYDVKM. The CDR3 has 13 residues. J lost 1 base, V lost 10 bases, and 2 bases had no gene match. The CDR3 bases are TGTGCCACCGGACTAGCGGGCACAGATACGCAGTATTTT. Residues: CATGLAGTDTQYF.

The chain combines TRBV5-1 with TRBJ2-1; the D is unclear. The CDR3 is made up of 13 amino acids. The V gene's germline CDR1 is SGHRS and CDR2 YFSETQ. Trimming shortened V by 4 bases and J by 4 bases, and 9 bases separated the two germline ends. The DNA of the CDR3 is TGCGCCAGCAGCCTACAAACGTACAATGAGCAGTTCTTC. Residues: CASSLQTYNEQFF.